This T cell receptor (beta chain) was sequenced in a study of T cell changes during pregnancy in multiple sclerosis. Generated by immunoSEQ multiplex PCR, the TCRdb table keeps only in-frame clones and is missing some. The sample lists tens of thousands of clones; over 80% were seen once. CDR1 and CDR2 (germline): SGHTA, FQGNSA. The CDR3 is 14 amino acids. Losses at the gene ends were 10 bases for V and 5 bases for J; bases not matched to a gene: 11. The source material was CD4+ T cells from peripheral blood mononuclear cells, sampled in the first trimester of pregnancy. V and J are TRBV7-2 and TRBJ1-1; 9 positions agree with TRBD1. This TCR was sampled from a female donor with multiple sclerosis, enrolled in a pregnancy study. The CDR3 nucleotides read TGTGCCATCGGGGGGACAGGGCGAGATACTGAAGCTTTCTTT. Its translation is CAIGGTGRDTEAFF. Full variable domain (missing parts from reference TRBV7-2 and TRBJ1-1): GAGVSQSPSNKVTEKGKDVELRCDPISGHTALYWYRQSLGQGLEFLIYFQGNSAPDKSGLPSDRFSAERTGGSVSTLTIQRTQQEDSAVYLCAIGGTGRDTEAFFGQGTRLTVV.